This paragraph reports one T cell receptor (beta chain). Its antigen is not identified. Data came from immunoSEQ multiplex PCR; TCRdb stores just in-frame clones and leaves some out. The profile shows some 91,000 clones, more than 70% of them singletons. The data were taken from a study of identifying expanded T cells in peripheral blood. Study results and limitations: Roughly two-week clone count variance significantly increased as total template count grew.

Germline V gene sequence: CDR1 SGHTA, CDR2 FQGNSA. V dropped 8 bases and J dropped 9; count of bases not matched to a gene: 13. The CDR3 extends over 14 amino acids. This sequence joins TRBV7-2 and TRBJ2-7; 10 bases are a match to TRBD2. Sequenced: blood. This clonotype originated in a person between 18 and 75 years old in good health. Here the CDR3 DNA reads TGTGCCAGCTCGGCGGGAGCGGGAGGGGGGCGGCAGTACTTC. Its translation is CASSAGAGGGRQYF.